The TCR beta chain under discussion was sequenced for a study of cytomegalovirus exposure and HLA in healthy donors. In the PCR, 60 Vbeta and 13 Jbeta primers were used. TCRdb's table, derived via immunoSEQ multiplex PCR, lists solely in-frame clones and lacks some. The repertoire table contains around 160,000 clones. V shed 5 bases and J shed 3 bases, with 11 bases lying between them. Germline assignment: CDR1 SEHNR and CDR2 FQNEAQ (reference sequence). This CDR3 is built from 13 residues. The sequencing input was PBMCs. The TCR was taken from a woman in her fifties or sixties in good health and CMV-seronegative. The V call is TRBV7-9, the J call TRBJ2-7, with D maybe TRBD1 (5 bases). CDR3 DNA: TGTGCCAGCAGCGACACCAGGGTCTACGAGCAGTACTTC. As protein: CASSDTRVYEQYF. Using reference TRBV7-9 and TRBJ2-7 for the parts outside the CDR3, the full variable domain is DTGVSQNPRHKITKRGQNVTFRCDPISEHNRLYWYRQTLGQGPEFLTYFQNEAQLEKSRLLSDRFSAERPKGSFSTLEIQRTEQGDSAMYLCASSDTRVYEQYFGPGTRLTVT.